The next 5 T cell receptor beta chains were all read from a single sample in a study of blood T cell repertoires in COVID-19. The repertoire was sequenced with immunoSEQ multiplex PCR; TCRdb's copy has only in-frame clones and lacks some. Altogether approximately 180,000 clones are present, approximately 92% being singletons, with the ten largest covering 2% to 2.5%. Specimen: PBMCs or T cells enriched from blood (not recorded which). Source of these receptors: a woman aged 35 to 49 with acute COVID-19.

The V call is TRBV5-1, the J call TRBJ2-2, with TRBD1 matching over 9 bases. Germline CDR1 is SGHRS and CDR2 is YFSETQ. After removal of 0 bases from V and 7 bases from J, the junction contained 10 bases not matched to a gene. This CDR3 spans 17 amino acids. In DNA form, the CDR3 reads TGCGCCAGCAGCTTGGGGGCCGGGACAGGGCGTAGCGGGGAGCTGTTTTTT. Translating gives CASSLGAGTGRSGELFF.

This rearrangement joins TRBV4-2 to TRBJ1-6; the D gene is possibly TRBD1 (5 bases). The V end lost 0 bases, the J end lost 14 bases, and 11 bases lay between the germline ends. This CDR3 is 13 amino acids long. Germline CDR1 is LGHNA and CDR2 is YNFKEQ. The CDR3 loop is CASSQEHSRALHF. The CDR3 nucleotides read TGTGCCAGCAGCCAAGAACATTCCAGGGCCCTCCACTTT.

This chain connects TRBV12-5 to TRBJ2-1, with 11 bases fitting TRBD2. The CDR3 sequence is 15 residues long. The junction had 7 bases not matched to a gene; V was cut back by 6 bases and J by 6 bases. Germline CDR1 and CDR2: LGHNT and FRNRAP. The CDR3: CASGGETSGANEQFF. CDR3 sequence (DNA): TGTGCTAGTGGGGGTGAGACTAGCGGGGCCAATGAGCAGTTCTTC.

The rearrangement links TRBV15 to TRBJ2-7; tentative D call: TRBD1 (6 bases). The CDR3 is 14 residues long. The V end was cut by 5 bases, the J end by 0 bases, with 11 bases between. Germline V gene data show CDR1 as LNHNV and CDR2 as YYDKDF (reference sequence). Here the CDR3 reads CATSGDTSSYEQYF. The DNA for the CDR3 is TGTGCCACCAGCGGGGACACGAGCTCCTACGAGCAGTACTTC. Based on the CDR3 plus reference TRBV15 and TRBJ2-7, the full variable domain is DAMVIQNPRYQVTQFGKPVTLSCSQTLNHNVMYWYQQKSSQAPKLLFHYYDKDFNNEADTPDNFQSRRPNTSFCFLDIRSPGLGDTAMYLCATSGDTSSYEQYFGPGTRLTVT.

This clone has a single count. Here the CDR3 reads CASRARTGDGGTEAFF. CDR3 DNA sequence: TGTGCCAGCAGGGCAAGGACAGGGGATGGTGGCACTGAAGCTTTCTTT. The rearrangement joins TRBV2 to TRBJ1-1, with 9 positions matching TRBD1. The CDR3 spans 16 residues. Trimming removed 6 bases from V and 4 bases from J; junction bases left unmatched: 12. Germline V lookup: CDR1 SNHLY, CDR2 FYNNEI.